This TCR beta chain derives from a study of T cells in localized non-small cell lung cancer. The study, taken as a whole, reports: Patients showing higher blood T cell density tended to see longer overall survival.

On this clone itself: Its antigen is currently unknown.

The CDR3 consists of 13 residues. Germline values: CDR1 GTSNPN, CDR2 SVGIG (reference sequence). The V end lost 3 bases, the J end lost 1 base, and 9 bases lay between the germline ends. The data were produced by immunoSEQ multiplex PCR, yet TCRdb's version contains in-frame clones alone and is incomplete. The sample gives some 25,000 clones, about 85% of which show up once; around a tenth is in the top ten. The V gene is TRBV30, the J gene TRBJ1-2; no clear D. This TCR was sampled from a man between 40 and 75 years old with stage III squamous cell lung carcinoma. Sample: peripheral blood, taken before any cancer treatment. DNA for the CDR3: TGTGCCTGGAGGCGGGCAGTTAACTATGGCTACACCTTC. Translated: CAWRRAVNYGYTF.